This is a list of T cell receptor beta chains from one sample in a study of blood T cell repertoires in COVID-19. Sequencing was performed with immunoSEQ multiplex PCR; in TCRdb, only in-frame clones are kept and a portion is missing. Counted here are about 240,000 clones, roughly 87% occurring once; the ten biggest clones make up just over 2.5%. Source material: PBMCs or T cells enriched from blood (not recorded which). The source of these receptors is a woman aged 30 to 39 with acute COVID-19. Each CDR3 is given with its conserved first and last residue. D genes are given only for firm matches.

d_gene,j_gene,v_gene,CDR3nt,CDR3aa
TRBD1,TRBJ1-2,TRBV7-9,TGTGCCAGCAGCTTATGGGACAGGGATGTCTACTATGGCTACACCTTC,CASSLWDRDVYYGYTF
-,TRBJ2-7,TRBV5-1,TGCGCCAGCAGCCGGGAACGGGACGAGCAGTACTTC,CASSRERDEQYF
-,TRBJ1-5,TRBV6-2/TRBV6-3,TGTGCCAGCAGTTACTCGGAGGGCCGGTTCAATCAGCCCCAGCATTTT,CASSYSEGRFNQPQHF
-,TRBJ2-7,TRBV4-1,TGCGCCAGCAGCCAAGTAGGGAGGGGGAACCTCGAGCAGTACTTC,CASSQVGRGNLEQYF
TRBD1,TRBJ2-5,TRBV6-5,TGTGCCAGCAAGGGACAGCGACAAGAGACCCAGTACTTC,CASKGQRQETQYF
TRBD1,TRBJ1-3,TRBV10-1,TGCGCCAGCAGTCGGGACAGCTCTGGAAACACCATATATTTT,CASSRDSSGNTIYF
-,TRBJ2-7,TRBV7-6,TGTGCCACCAGAGACAGTTACGAGCAGTACTTC,CATRDSYEQYF
-,TRBJ2-7,TRBV7-2,TGTGCCAGCAGCGCCGCCGACAGGTCCCTATACGAGCAGTACTTC,CASSAADRSLYEQYF
-,TRBJ1-5,TRBV19,TGTGCCAGTAGTATTACAGGCAGGGAAGATCAGCCCCAGCATTTT,CASSITGREDQPQHF
TRBD2,TRBJ2-7,TRBV10-1,TGCGCCAGCAGTGAGCTTGGGATAGCGGGGGCCACCTACCCCTACGAGCAGTACTTC,CASSELGIAGATYPYEQYF
TRBD1,TRBJ2-5,TRBV25-1,TGTGCCAGCAGTGAATATAGAGGACAGGGGAAACAAGAGACCCAGTACTTC,CASSEYRGQGKQETQYF
TRBD1,TRBJ2-5,TRBV10-3,TGTGCCATCAAGGAGGACAGGTTGGCGGAGACCCAGTACTTC,CAIKEDRLAETQYF